The next 25 T cell receptor beta chains were all read from a single sample in a study of shared clonotypes between healthy human individuals. Data came from immunoSEQ multiplex PCR; TCRdb stores just in-frame clones and leaves some out. Seen here are 1.4 million or so clones, about 98.5% observed once, and the top ten hold 0.3% to 0.45%. The sample comprised naive CD4+ T cells sorted from blood. Subset noted: CD45RA+ positively selected. The origin of the receptors is a man aged 25 to 40 in good health.

The rearrangement links TRBV5-4 to TRBJ2-7, with 12 bases fitting TRBD2. Germline lookup yields CDR1 SGHNT and CDR2 YYREEE (reference sequence). The CDR3 runs to 15 residues. The trim removed 3 bases at V and 7 bases at J, leaving 8 bases unmatched. CDR3 DNA: TGTGCCAGCAGCTGGTGGACTAGCGGGAACGTAGAGCAGTACTTC. Its translation is CASSWWTSGNVEQYF. The entire variable domain, with the rest obtained from reference TRBV5-4 and TRBJ2-7, is as follows: ETGVTQSPTHLIKTRGQQVTLRCSSQSGHNTVSWYQQALGQGPQFIFQYYREEENGRGNFPPRFSGLQFPNYSSELNVNALELDDSALYLCASSWWTSGNVEQYFGPGTRLTVT.

This chain links TRBV18 with TRBJ2-3; TRBD2 matches at 8 bases. The CDR3 totals 18 residues. Trimming cost V 1 base and J 0 bases; bases outside gene matches: 9. The germline CDR1 and CDR2 sequences are KGHSH and LQKENI. CDR3 region: CASSPLALAGSSTDTQYF. The CDR3 nucleotides are TGTGCCAGCTCACCACTAGCTCTAGCGGGTTCTAGCACAGATACGCAGTATTTT.

The chain couples TRBV7-2 to TRBJ2-2, with TRBD2 matching 7 bases. Germline V lookup: CDR1 SGHTA, CDR2 FQGNSA. This CDR3 contains 15 residues. Germline trimming cut 2 bases from V and 4 bases from J; bases unmatched to any gene: 4. CDR3 nucleotides: TGTGCCAGCAGCTTATCCGGGAGGATCACCGGGGAGCTGTTTTTT. Translating it yields CASSLSGRITGELFF.

This chain joins TRBV10-2 and TRBJ1-1; TRBD1 matches 11 bases. The CDR3 consists of 15 residues. Germline lookup yields CDR1 WSHSY and CDR2 SAAADI. V lost 4 bases and J lost 6; bases outside the gene matches: 7. The chain's CDR3 is CASSAPGQGDPEAFF. The CDR3 DNA sequence: TGCGCCAGCAGTGCACCGGGACAGGGGGATCCTGAAGCTTTCTTT.

Details on this clone: The same CDR3 is also encoded by other DNA sequences in this sample. The rearrangement joins TRBV15 to TRBJ2-7, with 9 bases aligning to TRBD1. Germline V gives CDR1 LNHNV, CDR2 YYDKDF (reference sequence). Trimming at V came to 3 bases and at J to 2 bases, leaving 2 bases not matched to a gene. This CDR3 is 14 amino acids long. Here the CDR3 DNA reads TGTGCCACCAGCAGGGGACAGGGCGCCTACGAGCAGTACTTC. Translating it yields CATSRGQGAYEQYF. The variable domain in full, completed from reference TRBV15 and TRBJ2-7, reads DAMVIQNPRYQVTQFGKPVTLSCSQTLNHNVMYWYQQKSSQAPKLLFHYYDKDFNNEADTPDNFQSRRPNTSFCFLDIRSPGLGDTAMYLCATSRGQGAYEQYFGPGTRLTVT.

V usage is TRBV6-5 and J usage is TRBJ2-5, with 9 bases lining up with TRBD2. V dropped 2 bases and J dropped 7; count of bases not matched to a gene: 5. The CDR3 totals 14 residues. From germline, CDR1 is MNHEY and CDR2 SVGAGI. CDR3 residues: CASSYQAGGGTQYF. For the CDR3, the DNA is TGTGCCAGCAGTTACCAAGCGGGAGGTGGGACCCAGTACTTC.

V and J are TRBV2 and TRBJ2-1, with TRBD2 identical over 8 bases. The length of the CDR3 is 13 residues. Germline V lookup: CDR1 SNHLY, CDR2 FYNNEI. In nucleotides, the CDR3 is TGTGGTGACGGGAGGGAGAAAACCGGTGAGCAGTTCTTC. Translating gives CGDGREKTGEQFF. The entire variable domain, with the rest obtained from reference TRBV2 and TRBJ2-1, is as follows: EPEVTQTPSHQVTQMGQEVILRCVPISNHLYFYWYRQILGQKVEFLVSFYNNEISEKSEIFDDQFSVERPDGSNFTLKIRSTKLEDSAMYFCGDGREKTGEQFFGPGTRLTVL.

In its sample, this clone was seen once. The chain is built from TRBV7-2 and TRBJ2-7; 9 positions agree with TRBD2. Trimming cost V 1 base and J 3 bases; bases outside gene matches: 7. CDR3 size: 16 residues. Per germline, CDR1 SGHTA and CDR2 FQGNSA. CDR3: CASSLDIASGVYEQYF. As DNA, the CDR3 is TGTGCCAGCAGCTTAGATATTGCTAGCGGGGTCTACGAGCAGTACTTC.

About this clone: Other DNA sequences in this specimen translate into the identical CDR3. The chain combines TRBV5-1 with TRBJ2-1; no clear D. The CDR3 runs to 14 residues. V gave up 0 bases and J gave up 4 bases, with 8 bases separating them. Germline CDR1 reads SGHRS; CDR2 reads YFSETQ. The CDR3, as DNA: TGCGCCAGCAGCTTGGGTGGTAGTTACAATGAGCAGTTCTTC. It is translated as CASSLGGSYNEQFF.

The gene calls are TRBV6-5 and TRBJ1-2; the match to TRBD1 covers 7 bases. CDR3 size: 14 residues. Germline V gives CDR1 MNHEY, CDR2 SVGAGI. Trimming took 2 bases from V and 4 from J; bases not matched to a gene: 4. The CDR3 here is CASSYLGQIYGYTF. The CDR3 bases are TGTGCCAGCAGTTACCTGGGACAGATCTATGGCTACACCTTC.

The chain combines TRBV5-1 with TRBJ2-2, with D hard to call. The V gene's germline CDR1 is SGHRS and CDR2 YFSETQ. Trimming took off 2 bases at V and 0 bases at J, with 5 bases between the two ends. CDR3 length: 14 residues. Here the CDR3 DNA reads TGCGCCAGCAGCTTCGACCCGAACACCGGGGAGCTGTTTTTT. Translated, it gives CASSFDPNTGELFF. Using reference TRBV5-1 and TRBJ2-2 for the parts outside the CDR3, the full variable domain is KAGVTQTPRYLIKTRGQQVTLSCSPISGHRSVSWYQQTPGQGLQFLFEYFSETQRNKGNFPGRFSGRQFSNSRSEMNVSTLELGDSALYLCASSFDPNTGELFFGEGSRLTVL.

This chain joins TRBV5-1 and TRBJ2-2; TRBD1 agrees at 8 bases. The CDR3 has 15 amino acids. After removal of 4 bases from V and 7 bases from J, the junction contained 9 bases not matched to a gene. Germline V gene lookup returns CDR1 SGHRS and CDR2 YFSETQ. The CDR3 loop reads CASSGMGQAHGELFF. The CDR3 region has the DNA TGCGCCAGCAGCGGAATGGGACAGGCCCACGGGGAGCTGTTTTTT.

This clone appeared once. The rearrangement uses TRBV19 and TRBJ2-7, with 8 positions matching TRBD1. The germline V gene encodes CDR1 LNHDA and CDR2 SQIVND (reference sequence). V shed 6 bases, J shed 3 bases, and the junction held 10 bases outside the gene matches. The CDR3 runs 15 residues. The CDR3 loop is CASSLMGQVGYEQYF. The CDR3 DNA follows: TGTGCCAGTAGCCTCATGGGACAGGTTGGCTACGAGCAGTACTTC.

The V call is TRBV7-9, the J call TRBJ2-3; 8 bases agree with TRBD1. This CDR3 is built from 16 residues. Germline CDR1 and CDR2: SEHNR and FQNEAQ (reference sequence). V trimming: 5 bases; J trimming: 1 base; junction bases outside the gene matches: 8. CDR3 DNA sequence: TGTGCCAGCAGCCCCCTCGCAGGGGGCGGCACAGATACGCAGTATTTT. Its translation: CASSPLAGGGTDTQYF.

The chain uses TRBV4-2 and TRBJ1-5; tentative D call: TRBD1 (5 bases). Germline lookup yields CDR1 LGHNA and CDR2 YNFKEQ. The CDR3 has 14 amino acids. V gave up 0 bases and J gave up 6 bases, with 9 bases separating them. The CDR3 coding sequence is TGTGCCAGCAGCCAAGACAGGGTCAGTCAGCCCCAGCATTTT. Its translation: CASSQDRVSQPQHF.

The gene calls are TRBV28 and TRBJ2-7; 9 bases agree with TRBD1. V lost 5 bases, J lost 3 bases, and 8 bases stayed unmatched. Germline lookup yields CDR1 MDHEN and CDR2 SYDVKM. The length of the CDR3 is 15 residues. DNA of the CDR3: TGTGCCAGCAGTGAGGCAGGGACAGGGCTCTACGAGCAGTACTTC. Translating gives CASSEAGTGLYEQYF.

This chain links TRBV18 with TRBJ2-5; D ambiguous. The germline CDR1 and CDR2 sequences are KGHSH and LQKENI. The CDR3 spans 12 residues. The V and J ends lost 3 bases and 5 bases respectively, with 7 bases between them. The CDR3 sequence: CASSPEHETQYF. CDR3 in DNA: TGTGCCAGCTCACCGGAACACGAGACCCAGTACTTC.

The V call is TRBV28, the J call TRBJ2-4; D is unclear. CDR1 MDHEN and CDR2 SYDVKM come from the germline V gene. This CDR3 contains 14 residues. V was clipped by 3 bases and J by 0 bases, with 6 bases between them. CDR3 DNA sequence: TGTGCCAGCAGTTTTGCGGTAGCCAAAAACATTCAGTACTTC. Translation: CASSFAVAKNIQYF.

CDR3 sequence (DNA): TGTGCCAGCAGCTTGGACAGTCAGGGAGCCTACGAGCAGTACTTC. This translates into CASSLDSQGAYEQYF. The chain carries TRBV5-4 and TRBJ2-7, with D possibly being TRBD1 or TRBD2 (5 bases each). The germline V and J ends were trimmed by 0 bases and 2 bases, with 12 bases remaining between them. The CDR3 consists of 15 residues. Germline CDR1 is SGHNT and CDR2 is YYREEE (reference sequence).

The V gene is TRBV9, the J gene TRBJ2-7; TRBD1 agrees at 8 bases. Trimming at V came to 4 bases and at J to 4 bases, leaving 7 bases not matched to a gene. The CDR3 totals 14 residues. Germline-derived CDR1 and CDR2 are SGDLS and YYNGEE. The CDR3 DNA sequence: TGTGCCAGCAGCCCCCGACAGGGGCAATACGAGCAGTACTTC. Translated, it gives CASSPRQGQYEQYF.

The rearrangement uses TRBV30 and TRBJ2-3, with D maybe TRBD2 (5 bases). The CDR3 has 16 residues. Germline-derived CDR1 and CDR2 are GTSNPN and SVGIG (reference sequence). V was pared by 5 bases and J by 1 base, with 19 bases between. In DNA form, the CDR3 reads TGTGCCTGGGGGCAAGACTCATGGAGGCGCACAGATACGCAGTATTTT. Its translation: CAWGQDSWRRTDTQYF.

The V gene is TRBV15, the J gene TRBJ1-1; D unresolved. The CDR3 loop spans 13 amino acids. V was cut by 3 bases and J by 4 bases, with 9 bases left in between. Germline loops: CDR1 LNHNV, CDR2 YYDKDF (reference sequence). The CDR3 region has the DNA TGTGCCACCAGCAGCTCCGGGGTCACTGAAGCTTTCTTT. Its translation: CATSSSGVTEAFF.

The V gene is TRBV7-2, the J gene TRBJ2-1, with a weak D call TRBD1 (7 bases). The CDR3 runs to 15 residues. Trimming removed 0 bases at V and 6 bases at J, with 12 bases between. Germline V lookup: CDR1 SGHTA, CDR2 FQGNSA. Written as DNA, the CDR3 is TGTGCCAGCAGCTTAGCCGGGGGACAGTTCAATGAGCAGTTCTTC. Its protein is CASSLAGGQFNEQFF.

With respect to this clone: Other DNA sequences in the same sample also yield this CDR3. The chain joins TRBV9 to TRBJ2-7; a possible D gene is TRBD2 (6 bases). V lost 0 bases, J lost 4 bases, and 14 bases lay in between. This CDR3 contains 15 residues. Germline CDR1 reads SGDLS; CDR2 reads YYNGEE. CDR3 residues: CASSVGPAGRYEQYF. The DNA of the CDR3 is TGTGCCAGCAGCGTAGGTCCCGCAGGGAGGTACGAGCAGTACTTC.

The V and J genes are TRBV5-4 and TRBJ1-1, with TRBD1 matching over 8 bases. Germline assignment: CDR1 SGHNT and CDR2 YYREEE (reference sequence). The CDR3 is 13 residues long. V trimming: 4 bases; J trimming: 7 bases; junction bases outside the gene matches: 6. In nucleotides, the CDR3 is TGTGCCAGCAGCCGAACAGGGGGTGGTGAAGCTTTCTTT. This codes for CASSRTGGGEAFF.